Sequencing of this T cell receptor (beta chain) was carried out in a study of breast tumors, draining lymph nodes, adjacent tissues. The CDR3 has 14 residues. The germline V and J ends were trimmed by 1 base and 3 bases, with 9 bases remaining between them. Germline V gives CDR1 MGHRA, CDR2 YSYEKL. In its sample, this clonotype was seen many times. No antigen is known for it. Each CDR3 protein is one row after TCRdb ran MiXCR on the multiplex PCR reads. The repertoire holds some 65,000 distinct CDR3 sequences, with about 40% as singletons. General study results and limits: Compared with basal-like, luminal-like tumors shared significantly more repertoire with nontumor tissue.

Sequenced: breast tumor tissue. This receptor was taken from a female donor with breast cancer. Some clones in this sample may be carry-over from other donors' samples. The chain employs TRBV4-1 and TRBJ2-5; no clear D gene. CDR3 in DNA: TGCGCCAGCAGCCAAGTTAGCCGAAAAGAGACCCAGTACTTC. It is translated as CASSQVSRKETQYF.